This T cell receptor (beta chain) is from a study of blood T cells in healthy people across ages. In the study overall: About one barcoded beta molecule per two T cells was the capture yield of template switching.

The second PCR ran about 6 to 12 cycles with a sample-barcoded 5' primer and J-beta primers. The authors tagged each cDNA molecule using a template-switch adaptor with 12 random nucleotides. MiXCR, run by TCRdb on the 5' RACE reads, gives a single entry per CDR3 protein. The data contain some 1.5 million distinct CDR3 sequences, 28% of them singletons. Germline V gene lookup returns CDR1 SEHNR and CDR2 FQNEAQ (reference sequence). Trimming pared 5 bases from V and 6 bases from J, leaving 10 bases between. The CDR3 spans 12 residues. This clonotype was counted a few times. Material for sequencing was blood. J is TRBJ1-2 and V is TRBV7-9; D is undetermined. The receptor was isolated from a woman aged 25 to 45 in good health. The CDR3 region is CASSPAQDGYTF. The CDR3 DNA sequence: TGTGCCAGCAGCCCGGCCCAGGATGGCTACACCTTC.